This is a list of T cell receptor beta chains from one sample in a study of Graves' ophthalmopathy and Graves' hyperthyroidism. TCRdb re-derived calls from the multiplex PCR reads in MiXCR, one entry per CDR3 protein. Altogether over a million distinct CDR3 sequences are present, less than 45% being singletons, with the ten largest covering roughly 10%. The specimen was peripheral blood or thyroid tissue (not recorded which). All receptors come from an adult man with Graves' hyperthyroidism. Each CDR3 is given with its conserved first and last residue. A D gene is named only where the DNA matches it firmly. A clone size is listed for some rows: how often the clone was seen (once, few, many), or a class if it is expanded.

.,TRBD1,TRBV6-1,TRBJ1-6,TGTGCCAGCACCGGAATGTTTGGGACAGGGTCAACTAATTCACCCCTCCACTTT,CASTGMFGTGSTNSPLHF
many,.,TRBV29-1,TRBJ2-5,TGCAGCGTTGTCGGCCAGACACAAGAGACCCAGTACTTC,CSVVGQTQETQYF
.,TRBD2,TRBV20-1,TRBJ2-7,TGCAGTGCTAGAGATACTAGCGGGAGGGCCGAATTCTACGAGCAGTACTTC,CSARDTSGRAEFYEQYF
.,.,TRBV7-3,TRBJ2-7,TGTGCCAGCAGCTTAATGTGGGACACCGCTTTAGGGCAGTACTTC,CASSLMWDTALGQYF
once,.,TRBV2,TRBJ2-2,TGTGCCAGCAGTGGGGGGTGGAACAACGGGGAGCTGTTTTTT,CASSGGWNNGELFF
many,TRBD1,TRBV12-3/TRBV12-4,TRBJ1-1,TGTGCCAGCAGGCGGACAGGGGCGCGGACTGAAGCTTTCTTT,CASRRTGARTEAFF
.,.,TRBV29-1,TRBJ2-2,TGCAGCGGGGATTGGGCCGGGGAGCTGTTTTTT,CSGDWAGELFF
.,.,TRBV20-1,TRBJ2-5,TGCAGTGCTAGAGTAGTCGGGACTCAAGATACCCAGTACTTC,CSARVVGTQDTQYF
many,.,TRBV6-5,TRBJ1-2,TGTGCCAGCAGTTATGACAAGGGAAACTATGGCTACACCTTC,CASSYDKGNYGYTF
many,TRBD1,TRBV7-9,TRBJ1-1,TGTGCCAGCAGCTTACAGGGGGATGAAGACACTGAAGCTTTCTTT,CASSLQGDEDTEAFF
once,.,TRBV12-3/TRBV12-4,TRBJ2-5,TGTGCCAGCAGTTCCCCCCGGGGCCAAGAGGCCCAGTACTTC,CASSSPRGQEAQYF
.,.,TRBV6-2/TRBV6-3,TRBJ1-1,TGTGCCAGCAGTTACGGCGGTTACGCTGAAGCTTTCTTT,CASSYGGYAEAFF
.,TRBD1,TRBV5-5,TRBJ2-2,TGTGCCAGCAGACTCCGGGGACAGAGTACCGGGGAGCTGTTTTTT,CASRLRGQSTGELFF
many,.,TRBV9,TRBJ2-2,TGTGCCAGCAGCGTAGGCGGAGTAGGGACCGGGGAGCTGTTTTTT,CASSVGGVGTGELFF
.,.,TRBV5-1,TRBJ1-1,TGCGCCAGCAGCTTGGGTTTCTACAAGAACACTGAAGCTTTCTTT,CASSLGFYKNTEAFF
many,.,TRBV25-1,TRBJ2-7,TGTGCCAGCAGTGAATTCATAACACCAACCTACGAGCAGTACTTC,CASSEFITPTYEQYF
many,.,TRBV9,TRBJ1-2,TGTGCCAGCAGCGTAGCAGTCGGAAGGGGCGGTGGCTACACCTTC,CASSVAVGRGGGYTF
many,.,TRBV6-5,TRBJ1-6,TGTGCCAGCAGTTATGAAGTGAAGAACAATTCACCCCTCCACTTT,CASSYEVKNNSPLHF
many,.,TRBV4-1,TRBJ1-1,TGTGCCAGCAGCCAAGTCCAGAACACTGAAGCTTTCTTT,CASSQVQNTEAFF
.,.,TRBV2,TRBJ1-3,TGTGCCAGCACAAGGGGAACAACCATATATTTT,CASTRGTTIYF
once,.,TRBV7-9,TRBJ2-5,TGTGCCAGCAGCTACTACGGGACCGAAGAGACCCAGTACTTC,CASSYYGTEETQYF
many,.,TRBV2,TRBJ1-1,TGTGCCAGCAGTGAGGTTACAGGGAACACTGAAGCTTTCTTT,CASSEVTGNTEAFF
few,.,TRBV2,TRBJ1-1,TGTGCCACCGCCCGGGGGGTCCAAAACACTGAAGCTTTCTTT,CATARGVQNTEAFF
.,TRBD2,TRBV3-1,TRBJ2-3,TGTGCCAGCAGCCAAGGGGGACTAGCGGGGGCAGATACGCAGTATTTT,CASSQGGLAGADTQYF
.,.,TRBV29-1,TRBJ1-2,TGCAGCTTAGGTTCGGGGGGCGCGGGCTATGGCTACACCTTC,CSLGSGGAGYGYTF
many,.,TRBV15,TRBJ2-5,TGTGCCACCAGCAGAGGTTATGACCCAGAGACCCAGTACTTC,CATSRGYDPETQYF
.,.,TRBV7-9,TRBJ1-2,TGTGCCAGCAGCCAGGTGGGGCGACATGGCTACACCTTC,CASSQVGRHGYTF
few,TRBD1,TRBV7-8,TRBJ1-2,TGTGCCAGCAGCTTGGCCGACAGGGGACGGTCCTATGGCTACACCTTC,CASSLADRGRSYGYTF
many,.,TRBV7-8,TRBJ1-6,TGTGCCAGCAGATGGTCGAGGGGGGATAATTCACCCCTCCACTTT,CASRWSRGDNSPLHF
.,TRBD1,TRBV2,TRBJ1-2,TGTGCCACCTGCCGGGACAGTAACTATGGCTACACCTTC,CATCRDSNYGYTF
many,.,TRBV7-9,TRBJ1-4,TGTGCCAGCAGCTTACGGTCCCCTCGAGCGAATGAAAAACTGTTTTTT,CASSLRSPRANEKLFF
few,TRBD2,TRBV20-1,TRBJ2-2,TGCAGCGTCAGACCCGGGACTAGCGCCCCCGGGGAGCTGTTTTTT,CSVRPGTSAPGELFF
few,TRBD2,TRBV14,TRBJ2-5,TGTGCCAGCAGCCAATTCAAGGGCCTAGCGGGGGTAGAGACCCAGTACTTC,CASSQFKGLAGVETQYF
many,TRBD1,TRBV7-9,TRBJ1-1,TGTGCTACAAAAAACAGGGGGGACACTGAAGCTTTCTTT,CATKNRGDTEAFF
many,.,TRBV9,TRBJ1-1,TGTGCCAGCAGCGTAGTGGAGCGCACTGAAGCTTTCTTT,CASSVVERTEAFF
.,TRBD1,TRBV20-1,TRBJ2-7,TGCAGTAATATCGACAGGGGTGAGCAGTACTTC,CSNIDRGEQYF
.,.,TRBV5-1,TRBJ1-3,TGCGCCAGCATGGGGACGGCTGGAAACACCATATATTTT,CASMGTAGNTIYF
.,TRBD1,TRBV20-1,TRBJ2-7,TGCAGTGCTAGAGATTTCGGGACAGGGCTACACGAGCAGTACTTC,CSARDFGTGLHEQYF
few,TRBD1,TRBV19,TRBJ2-5,TGTGCCAGTACCTTGAAATTCGACAGGGGGCAAGAGACCCAGTACTTC,CASTLKFDRGQETQYF
.,.,TRBV10-3,TRBJ2-7,TGTGCCAGCAGTACAGGGTACCACAAGCAGTACTTC,CASSTGYHKQYF
.,TRBD1,TRBV29-1,TRBJ1-4,TGCAGCGTTGCCTGGACAGGGGCTCCTGAAAAACTGTTTTTT,CSVAWTGAPEKLFF
few,TRBD1,TRBV7-8,TRBJ2-7,TGCGCCAGCAGCCAGGACAGGGAAAGGTCCTACGAGCAGTACTTC,CASSQDRERSYEQYF